These T cell receptor beta chains were read from a single sample in a study of control samples from healthy donors and cancer patients. Profiled with immunoSEQ multiplex PCR; TCRdb holds only in-frame clones, not every one. Among 57,000 or so clones listed, nearly 90% were seen once. Material: PBMCs. The receptors come from a man aged 55-75 years with colorectal cancer. The CDR3 runs from the conserved cysteine through the conserved F or W. D genes are given only for firm matches. Only part of the rows carry a size: once, few, many, or a class if the clone is expanded.

>TRBJ2-7|.|TRBV7-9|.
TGTGCCAGCAGCCCCGCTCGGGGGTCCTACGAGCAGTACTTC
CASSPARGSYEQYF
>TRBJ1-4|.|TRBV7-9|TRBD1
TGTGCCAGCAGCCCGGGACAGGGGTGGGAAAAACTGTTTTTT
CASSPGQGWEKLFF
>TRBJ1-2|.|TRBV11-2|TRBD1
TGTGCCAGCAGCCCATCGACAGGGGGGACCTATGGCTACACCTTC
CASSPSTGGTYGYTF
>TRBJ1-2|.|TRBV21-1|.
TGTGCCAGCAGCTCCCCGGACAGTTCCCACTATGGCTACACCTTC
CASSSPDSSHYGYTF
>TRBJ2-7|.|TRBV7-9|.
TGTGCCAGCAGCTTAAGGACAGCCTCCTACGAGCAGTACTTC
CASSLRTASYEQYF
>TRBJ1-1|.|TRBV6-7|TRBD1
TGTGCCAGCAGTTACTTTCGGACAGGGTGGAACACTGAAGCTTTCTTT
CASSYFRTGWNTEAFF
>TRBJ2-1|few|TRBV18|TRBD1
TGTGCCAGCTCACCCTTGAGGGGGACAGGGGGTATTGGTTTCTACAATGAGCAGTTCTTC
CASSPLRGTGGIGFYNEQFF
>TRBJ1-4|.|TRBV18|.
TGTGCCAGCTCACTGAGAACTAATGAAAAACTGTTTTTT
CASSLRTNEKLFF
>TRBJ2-5|.|TRBV9|.
TGTGCCAGCGCTAGGGGGGCCCAAGAGACCCAGTACTTC
CASARGAQETQYF
>TRBJ2-7|once|TRBV6-5|TRBD2
TGTGCCAGCATTCCTAGCGGGGGGGCCGGCGAGCAGTACTTC
CASIPSGGAGEQYF
>TRBJ1-2|.|TRBV12-3/TRBV12-4|.
TGTGCCAGCCGTTACTCCTTGAACTATGGCTACACCTTC
CASRYSLNYGYTF
>TRBJ1-5|.|TRBV12-5|TRBD1
TGTGCTAGTCGTGCCCCAAGCGACAGGGGCAATCAGCCCCAGCATTTT
CASRAPSDRGNQPQHF
>TRBJ2-1|.|TRBV4-1|.
TGCGCCAGCAGCCAAGATGGGGGGCAGGGGGTTTCCTACAATGAGCAGTTCTTC
CASSQDGGQGVSYNEQFF
>TRBJ1-6|.|TRBV30|.
TGTGCCTGGAGGGGGGCCCGATCACCCCTCCACTTT
CAWRGARSPLHF
>TRBJ2-1|once|TRBV5-6|TRBD2
TGTGCCAGCAGCCCTCTAGCGGGGGATGAGCAGTTCTTC
CASSPLAGDEQFF
>TRBJ2-7|.|TRBV7-2|TRBD1
TGTGCCAGCAGCTTAGGACAGGGATTTGTCTACGAGCAGTACTTC
CASSLGQGFVYEQYF